The 19 T cell receptor beta chains listed next were all sequenced from one sample in a study of CD8 T cells in Susac syndrome. With random hexamers, reverse transcription was performed on about 0.45 to 1 ug of RNA. TCRdb processed the immunoSEQ multiplex PCR reads anew with MiXCR; each CDR3 protein has one entry. Among around 160,000 distinct CDR3 sequences listed, around 95% were seen once. Sequencing input: CD4+ T cells from PBMCs. All receptors derive from a human donor in good health.

This clonotype appeared a single time. The genes are TRBV4-3 and TRBJ2-1; possibly TRBD1 or TRBD2 for D (6 bases each). The CDR3 covers 14 residues. Germline CDR1 is LGHNA and CDR2 is YSLEER. Trimming cost V 3 bases and J 12 bases, with 18 bases left between them. CDR3 nucleotide sequence: TGCGCCAGCAGCCACAACGACAGAGGGGGGCTGCAGTTCTTC. Translation: CASSHNDRGGLQFF.

The genes are TRBV7-9 and TRBJ2-7; 9 bases are a match to TRBD1. Germline assignment: CDR1 SEHNR and CDR2 FQNEAQ (reference sequence). V was pared by 5 bases and J by 0 bases, with 2 bases of the junction left unmatched. CDR3 length: 14 residues. CDR3 amino acids: CASSKGQGSYEQYF. The CDR3 DNA reads as TGTGCCAGCAGCAAGGGACAGGGCTCCTACGAGCAGTACTTC. Together with reference TRBV7-9 and TRBJ2-7, the CDR3 gives the full variable domain: DTGVSQNPRHKITKRGQNVTFRCDPISEHNRLYWYRQTLGQGPEFLTYFQNEAQLEKSRLLSDRFSAERPKGSFSTLEIQRTEQGDSAMYLCASSKGQGSYEQYFGPGTRLTVT.

This chain uses TRBV20-1 with TRBJ1-5; a weak D match, TRBD1 (5 bases). CDR3 length equals 16 residues. V was clipped by 1 base and J by 6 bases, with 19 bases between them. Germline assignment: CDR1 DFQATT and CDR2 SNEGSKA (reference sequence). CDR3 bases: TGCAGTGCTAGAGTGGGAGGCACGCAGGGCACTCAGCCCCAGCATTTT. This sequence encodes CSARVGGTQGTQPQHF.

The chain links TRBV2 to TRBJ1-2; tentatively, D is TRBD1 (6 bases). Trimming pared 7 bases from V and 6 bases from J, leaving 18 bases between. CDR1 and CDR2 (germline): SNHLY, FYNNEI. CDR3 size: 14 residues. CDR3 protein: CASTRQVSLDGYTF. Written as DNA, the CDR3 is TGTGCCAGCACCCGACAGGTCTCGTTAGATGGCTACACCTTC.

V is TRBV20-1 and J is TRBJ2-5; 7 bases line up with TRBD1. V was clipped by 3 bases and J by 3 bases; unmatched bases: 4. Looked up from germline, CDR1 is DFQATT and CDR2 is SNEGSKA (reference sequence). The CDR3 extends over 13 amino acids. DNA for the CDR3: TGCAGTGCTAGTTTAACAGGGGAAGAGACCCAGTACTTC. Translating it yields CSASLTGEETQYF.

The chain carries TRBV2 and TRBJ1-5, with 7 nucleotides matching TRBD1. The junction had 15 bases not matched to a gene; V was cut back by 5 bases and J by 2 bases. Germline CDR1 SNHLY, CDR2 FYNNEI. The length of the CDR3 is 18 residues. The CDR3 DNA follows: TGTGCCAGCAGTTACAGGGGACTTGGGTTATTGCGCAATCAGCCCCAGCATTTT. Protein product: CASSYRGLGLLRNQPQHF.

The sample holds one count of this clonotype. The rearrangement uses TRBV5-1 and TRBJ2-5, with 9 bases lining up with TRBD2. The CDR3 spans 15 residues. V lost 4 bases, J lost 2 bases, and 6 bases stayed unmatched. Germline V lookup: CDR1 SGHRS, CDR2 YFSETQ. The CDR3 DNA follows: TGCGCCAGCAGCCCCCAGACTAGCGGTCAAGAGACCCAGTACTTC. It yields the protein CASSPQTSGQETQYF.

This clonotype was seen a handful of times. This chain joins TRBV6-5 and TRBJ1-2; D ambiguous. The V gene's germline CDR1 is MNHEY and CDR2 SVGAGI. V was shortened by 2 bases and J by 6 bases, with 10 bases between the two germline ends. CDR3 size: 13 residues. CDR3 sequence reads: CASSYREGHGYTF. CDR3 DNA sequence: TGTGCCAGCAGTTACAGAGAAGGGCATGGCTACACCTTC.

The V call is TRBV20-1, the J call TRBJ1-6; D gene unclear. The germline V gene has CDR1 DFQATT and CDR2 SNEGSKA (reference sequence). V dropped 0 bases and J dropped 5 bases, with 11 bases sitting between them. The CDR3 is made up of 15 amino acids. The CDR3 DNA is TGCAGTGCTAGAGATCCGGCGCCCGATAATTCACCCCTCCACTTT. It codes for CSARDPAPDNSPLHF.

The J gene is TRBJ1-2, the V gene TRBV2; TRBD1 might be the D (6 bases). V was trimmed by 8 bases and J by 10 bases, leaving 14 bases between them. CDR3 size: 11 residues. Germline loops: CDR1 SNHLY, CDR2 FYNNEI. The chain's CDR3 is CASGRDILYTF. The CDR3 DNA sequence: TGTGCCAGCGGGCGGGACATCCTCTACACCTTC.

This clonotype occurred once. The chain recombines TRBV6-5 with TRBJ1-2; D may be TRBD1 (5 bases). Per germline, CDR1 MNHEY and CDR2 SVGAGI. V lost 6 bases and J 4 bases, leaving 18 bases between the germline ends. The CDR3 length is 15 residues. The DNA of the CDR3 is TGTGCCAGCAGCGCACAACAGGTACCCGTCTATGGCTACACCTTC. Translation: CASSAQQVPVYGYTF.

V usage is TRBV9 and J usage is TRBJ1-4; TRBD1 matches at 7 bases. V trimming: 5 bases; J trimming: 3 bases; junction bases outside the gene matches: 7. The CDR3 loop spans 15 amino acids. Per germline, CDR1 SGDLS and CDR2 YYNGEE. CDR3 sequence (DNA): TGTGCCAGCAGTGATGCCGGGACAGCTAATGAAAAACTGTTTTTT. Translation: CASSDAGTANEKLFF. Based on the CDR3 plus reference TRBV9 and TRBJ1-4, the full variable domain is DSGVTQTPKHLITATGQRVTLRCSPRSGDLSVYWYQQSLDQGLQFLIQYYNGEERAKGNILERFSAQQFPDLHSELNLSSLELGDSALYFCASSDAGTANEKLFFGSGTQLSVL.

This clonotype has just one count. This chain uses TRBV6-2 or TRBV6-3 with TRBJ2-7; either TRBD1 or TRBD2 may supply D (5 bases each). Germline CDR1 MNHEY, CDR2 SVGEGT. The CDR3 spans 17 residues. V lost 6 bases, J lost 5 bases, and 26 bases lay in between. CDR3 loop: CASSPSGPTRVNDEQYF. The CDR3 DNA is TGTGCCAGCAGCCCCTCGGGGCCTACTAGGGTAAACGACGAGCAGTACTTC.

The V and J genes are TRBV19 and TRBJ2-3; D is possibly TRBD1 (6 bases). CDR1 is LNHDA and CDR2 is SQIVND in the germline V gene (reference sequence). The CDR3 is 14 amino acids. Between the trimmed V and J ends, which lost 5 bases and 6 bases, there was a span of 15 bases. The CDR3 DNA follows: TGTGCCAGTAGTTACCGCCACAGGGAGGATACGCAGTATTTT. Protein: CASSYRHREDTQYF.

The rearrangement uses TRBV15 and TRBJ1-5; 7 positions agree with TRBD1. This CDR3 is 15 amino acids long. Germline CDR1 LNHNV, CDR2 YYDKDF (reference sequence). With V trimmed by 3 bases and J by 3 bases, 5 bases remained unmatched. Here the CDR3 DNA reads TGTGCCACCAGCAGCGGGACAGCATCCAATCAGCCCCAGCATTTT. As protein: CATSSGTASNQPQHF.

The chain joins TRBV4-2 to TRBJ2-3, with TRBD2 matching over 7 bases. The CDR3 is 16 amino acids. J was trimmed by 2 bases and V by 1 base; bases with no gene match: 6. The germline V gene encodes CDR1 LGHNA and CDR2 YNFKEQ. The CDR3 DNA reads TGTGCCAGCAGCCAAGGCGCTAGCGGAACCACAGATACGCAGTATTTT. Its protein is CASSQGASGTTDTQYF.

CDR3 loop: CATSRASGGPGNEQFF. For the CDR3, the DNA is TGTGCCACCAGCAGAGCGTCTGGAGGCCCTGGGAATGAGCAGTTCTTC. The V and J genes are TRBV15 and TRBJ2-1, with D possibly being TRBD2 (5 bases). Germline loops: CDR1 LNHNV, CDR2 YYDKDF (reference sequence). The CDR3 sequence is 16 residues long. V was shortened by 1 base and J by 7 bases, with 17 bases between the two germline ends.

The chain is built from TRBV4-3 and TRBJ2-7; 8 positions match TRBD1. After removal of 1 base from V and 2 bases from J, the junction contained 4 bases not matched to a gene. Germline CDR1 and CDR2: LGHNA and YSLEER. CDR3 length equals 15 residues. The CDR3 loop reads CASSQGHRGAYEQYF. CDR3 sequence (DNA): TGCGCCAGCAGCCAAGGACACAGGGGGGCCTACGAGCAGTACTTC.

V usage is TRBV7-6 and J usage is TRBJ1-6; D may be TRBD1 (6 bases). This CDR3 spans 15 amino acids. V was pared by 5 bases and J by 6 bases, with 14 bases between. The germline V gene encodes CDR1 SGHVS and CDR2 FNYEAQ. The CDR3 is CASSPRQDRNSPLHF. CDR3 sequence (DNA): TGTGCCAGCAGCCCCCGACAGGACCGTAATTCACCCCTCCACTTT.